This entry describes one T cell receptor (beta chain). What it binds is not known. CDR3 size: 20 residues. V lost 5 bases and J 0 bases, leaving 29 bases between the germline ends. This specimen belongs to a study of a mutant IDH1 vaccine in newly diagnosed glioma. Study-level background: Radiotherapy, temozolomide, or both had been given previously, and both were given to most.

This sample's time point: week 35, safety follow-up. With topical imiquimod, each dose of the vaccine consisted of 300 ug of mutant IDH1 20-mer peptide. Using immunoSEQ multiplex PCR, the repertoire was profiled, and TCRdb retains in-frame clones only, with some absent. The data hold 60,000 to 65,000 clones, with 80% to 85% observed a single time. The starting material was PBMCs, obtained from a glioma patient whose treatment included an IDH1 peptide vaccine. This clonotype originated in a man aged 25-45 years with glioma. This rearrangement joins TRBV23-1 to TRBJ2-7, with D perhaps matching TRBD1 (5 bases). TRBV23-1 is reported as an ORF; its role is uncertain. The CDR3: CASSRTLLLQGRTSSYEQYF. In nucleotides, the CDR3 is TGCGCCAGCAGTAGAACACTCCTACTCCAGGGAAGGACAAGCTCCTACGAGCAGTACTTC.